A selection of T cell receptor beta chains follows, all from one sample in a study of shared clonotypes between healthy human individuals. TCRdb keeps only in-frame clones here, not all; method: immunoSEQ multiplex PCR. Among about 560,000 clones listed, roughly 79% were seen once. Specimen: PBMCs. The receptors stem from a woman in her forties in good health. Some clones in this sample may be carry-over from other donors' samples. The CDR3 runs from the conserved cysteine through the conserved F or W. D genes are given only for firm matches. Only part of the rows carry a size: once, few, many, or a class if the clone is expanded.

clone size	V gene	J gene	D gene	CDR3 DNA	CDR3 protein
-	TRBV28	TRBJ1-3	-	TGTGCCAGCACCCAAAGAGACTCTGGAAACACCATATATTTT	CASTQRDSGNTIYF
few	TRBV28	TRBJ2-7	TRBD2	TGTGCCAGCAGCGACCCGGGGGCGCGGGAGGGCCACTACGAGCAGTACTTC	CASSDPGAREGHYEQYF
-	TRBV5-6	TRBJ1-3	-	TGTGCCAGCAGCTTCCGGGGGCCAGGAAACACCATATATTTT	CASSFRGPGNTIYF
-	TRBV7-8	TRBJ1-2	-	TGTGCCAGCAGGGCCCCGGGGCCCGGAATGGGTGGCTACACCTTC	CASRAPGPGMGGYTF
-	TRBV7-8	TRBJ2-3	-	TGTGCCAGCAGCTTATATCCAGATACGCAGTATTTT	CASSLYPDTQYF
-	TRBV13	TRBJ2-7	-	TGTGCCACCCTTGATAGCCAGGATCAAACCTACGAGCAGTACTTC	CATLDSQDQTYEQYF
-	TRBV7-3	TRBJ2-2	-	TGTGCCAGCAGCCCGAACCCGGGACGGTTGAACACCGGGGAGCTGTTTTTT	CASSPNPGRLNTGELFF
-	TRBV21-1	TRBJ2-1	-	TGTGCCAGCAACATAGTAGGTGAGCAGTTCTTC	CASNIVGEQFF
-	TRBV6-1	TRBJ2-2	-	TGTGCCAGCAGTGATCGACAGGGAGGAACGGGACATACGAACACCGGGGAGCTGTTTTTT	CASSDRQGGTGHTNTGELFF
-	TRBV29-1	TRBJ2-3	-	TGCAGCGCCGGGACCCACGAGGAGCAGTATTTT	CSAGTHEEQYF
many	TRBV5-4	TRBJ2-7	-	TGTGCCAGCAGCTTGGACAAGGGTTACGAGCAGTACTTC	CASSLDKGYEQYF
once	TRBV7-3	TRBJ2-2	-	TGTGCCAGCAGCTTAACGAGGGAGAACACCGGGGAGCTGTTTTTT	CASSLTRENTGELFF
-	TRBV29-1	TRBJ1-1	-	TGCAGCGTTGACACCGGACAGCGCATTGGAGCTTTCTTT	CSVDTGQRIGAFF
few	TRBV6-1	TRBJ2-6	TRBD1	TGTGCCAGCAGTGAGAGGGACAGGGGGATCCCTGGGGCCAACGTCCTGACTTTC	CASSERDRGIPGANVLTF
-	TRBV28	TRBJ2-1	TRBD2	TGTGCCAGCAGTCGACTAGCGGGAGGGAGGAATGAGCAGTTCTTC	CASSRLAGGRNEQFF
-	TRBV28	TRBJ1-4	TRBD1	TGTGCCAGCAGTTCAGGACAGGCTACTAATGAAAAACTGTTTTTT	CASSSGQATNEKLFF
-	TRBV11-3	TRBJ2-1	-	TGTGCCAGCAGCTTAGGACTACCGGGAGATGAGCAGTTCTTC	CASSLGLPGDEQFF
-	TRBV19	TRBJ1-5	TRBD1	TGTGCCAGTTCGACAGGGACGGTTGGGTATAGCAATCAGCCCCAGCATTTT	CASSTGTVGYSNQPQHF
once	TRBV19	TRBJ1-1	-	TGTGCCAGTAGCCCTAGCCGACTCGGAGGTGGAGAAAGCTCTCCCAACACTGAAGCTTTCTTT	CASSPSRLGGGESSPNTEAFF
few	TRBV28	TRBJ1-3	-	TGTGCCAGCAGTTTATTCGCGGGACACAACACCATATATTTT	CASSLFAGHNTIYF
once	TRBV6-1	TRBJ2-7	TRBD1	TGTGCCAGCAGTGAAAGGTGGGGACAGGTCTCCTACGAGCAGTACTTC	CASSERWGQVSYEQYF
-	TRBV28	TRBJ2-1	-	TGTGCCAGCGCCCCTTTTGCGGGCCTCTCCTACAATGAGCAGTTCTTC	CASAPFAGLSYNEQFF
-	TRBV19	TRBJ1-1	-	TGTGCCAGTAGTAGCTCAAGGGCAGGTCCTACTGAAGCTTTCTTT	CASSSSRAGPTEAFF
few	TRBV7-2	TRBJ1-2	-	TGTGCCAGCGCCCCTCGAGCGGGACCCTCATATGGCTACACCTTC	CASAPRAGPSYGYTF
-	TRBV6-5	TRBJ2-7	-	TGTGCCAGCAGTACGTCCGGCTACGAGCAGTACTTC	CASSTSGYEQYF
-	TRBV6-6	TRBJ2-1	-	TGTGCCAGCAGCCCCAGGAGCTCCTACAATGAGCAGTTCTTC	CASSPRSSYNEQFF